This T cell receptor (beta chain) is from a study of T cells in Graves' hyperthyroidism and ophthalmopathy. The CDR3 runs to 12 residues. V dropped 8 bases and J dropped 2 bases, with 11 bases sitting between them. The germline CDR1 and CDR2 sequences are DFQATT and SNEGSKA (reference sequence). Researchers amplified the TCR beta CDR3 regions from RNA transcripts. The HTBI set primed first-round TCR CDR3 RT-PCR. TCRdb analysed the multiplex PCR reads with MiXCR anew, one entry per CDR3 protein. The table shows around 60,000 distinct CDR3 sequences, with roughly 49% occurring only once. The gene calls are TRBV20-1 and TRBJ2-3; D possibly corresponds to TRBD1 (6 bases). What was sequenced was blood. The TCR originated in a woman aged 25 to 39 with Graves' ophthalmopathy. CDR3 sequence reads: CSPGQTTDTQYF. Written as DNA, the CDR3 is TGCAGTCCCGGACAGACCACAGATACGCAGTATTTT.